This TCR beta chain was observed in a study of regulatory T cells in long-lasting Graves disease. As for time point: newly diagnosed GD, antithyroid drugs for less than 3 months. PBMCs were the source of the RNA used for TCR sequencing. The sample holds a few counts of this clonotype. Trimming took off 7 bases at V and 8 bases at J, with 17 bases between the two ends. CDR1 and CDR2 from the germline V gene are MNHEY and SVGEGT. The CDR3 has 13 amino acids. Sequencing libraries for TCR beta were prepared with iRepertoire HTBI primers and Arm-PCR of CDR3 regions. MiXCR, applied by TCRdb to the multiplex PCR reads, yields one record per CDR3 protein. Altogether some 370,000 distinct CDR3 sequences are present, about 11% being singletons, with the ten largest covering approximately 17%. These data were also reused for a study on T cells in Graves' hyperthyroidism and ophthalmopathy.

The chain recombines TRBV6-2 or TRBV6-3 with TRBJ1-1, with unresolved D. The TCR originated in a woman aged 18-30 years with Graves disease. This sample comprised peripheral blood mononuclear cells (PBMCs), obtained at new diagnosis, from a patient treated with antithyroid drugs. The CDR3 loop is CASIKREGTEAFF. CDR3 in DNA: TGTGCCAGCATCAAACGGGAGGGAACAGAAGCTTTCTTT.